The 25 T cell receptor beta chains in this list originate from one sample, sequenced in a study of T cells in Graves' hyperthyroidism and ophthalmopathy. The investigators amplified TCR beta CDR3 regions from RNA transcripts. HTBI primers were employed in a first-round RT-PCR of the TCR CDR3. TCRdb itself ran the multiplex PCR reads through MiXCR, one entry per CDR3 protein. The sample lists more than 350,000 distinct CDR3 sequences; 15% were seen once. Sequenced: blood. These TCRs come from a woman younger than 45 with Graves' hyperthyroidism.

This clonotype was counted ten times or more. The chain joins TRBV5-4 to TRBJ2-7; D is ambiguous. Trimming removed 5 bases from V and 0 bases from J, with 6 bases in between. This CDR3 contains 12 residues. Germline lookup yields CDR1 SGHNT and CDR2 YYREEE (reference sequence). The CDR3 DNA sequence: TGTGCCAGCAGTTTTGGCTCCTACGAGCAGTACTTC. Residues: CASSFGSYEQYF.

The J gene is TRBJ1-2, the V gene TRBV12-5; D might be TRBD1 (5 bases). Trimming took 1 base from V and 2 from J, leaving 14 bases between them. Germline values: CDR1 LGHNT, CDR2 FRNRAP. There are 16 residues in the CDR3. The CDR3 nucleotides read TGTGCTAGTGGTTTGGCGTGGCAGGGAGAAAACTATGGCTACACCTTC. Amino acid sequence: CASGLAWQGENYGYTF.

This clonotype was counted at least ten times. V usage is TRBV5-1 and J usage is TRBJ1-6, with D unclear. Germline V gene sequence: CDR1 SGHRS, CDR2 YFSETQ. V lost 4 bases and J 8 bases, leaving 16 bases between the germline ends. This CDR3 has 15 amino acids. The CDR3 coding sequence is TGCGCCAGCAGCATCAGACCCGGGAGGGATTCACCCCTCCACTTT. Translation gives CASSIRPGRDSPLHF.

This clonotype has at least ten counts. The rearrangement uses TRBV24-1 and TRBJ2-5, with D possibly TRBD2 on 6 matching bases. In germline, CDR1 is KGHDR, CDR2 SFDVKD. The ends were cut back, 2 bases at V and 1 base at J, with 10 bases in the middle. The CDR3 totals 15 residues. In nucleotides, the CDR3 is TGTGCCACCAGTGATTCGGGAGCAACCCAAGAGACCCAGTACTTC. Its translation is CATSDSGATQETQYF.

With respect to this clonotype: At one of its ends the junction is not consistent with the germline gene, which may arise from a read error. The chain is built from TRBV2 and TRBJ1-1, with a weak D call TRBD1 (5 bases). The CDR3 contains 14 residues. The germline V gene has CDR1 SNHLY and CDR2 FYNNEI. The CDR3 DNA sequence: TGTACCAGCGTTCAAACCCCGGGACCCAATGAAGCTTTCTTT. This codes for CTSVQTPGPNEAFF.

This clonotype was recorded many times. The V call is TRBV5-6, the J call TRBJ2-1, with TRBD1 identical over 11 bases. This CDR3 is built from 15 residues. Trimming removed 6 bases from V and 1 base from J; junction bases left unmatched: 3. CDR1 SGHDT and CDR2 YYEEEE come from the germline V gene. The CDR3: CASNWDRGSYNEQFF. The CDR3 bases are TGTGCCAGCAACTGGGACAGGGGGTCCTACAATGAGCAGTTCTTC.

This clonotype showed up just a few times. The genes are TRBV9 and TRBJ2-2; 8 bases agree with TRBD2. CDR1 and CDR2 from the germline V gene are SGDLS and YYNGEE. The ends lost 0 bases at V and 3 bases at J; junction bases unmatched: 1. The CDR3 sequence is 15 residues long. In nucleotides, the CDR3 is TGTGCCAGCAGCGTAGCGGGAGGGCACACCGGGGAGCTGTTTTTT. It translates to CASSVAGGHTGELFF. The full variable domain, in which reference TRBV9 and TRBJ2-2 provide the parts outside the CDR3, is DSGVTQTPKHLITATGQRVTLRCSPRSGDLSVYWYQQSLDQGLQFLIQYYNGEERAKGNILERFSAQQFPDLHSELNLSSLELGDSALYFCASSVAGGHTGELFFGEGSRLTVL.

This clonotype occurred many times. The chain combines TRBV6-5 with TRBJ2-5; 7 bases map to TRBD1. The CDR3 extends over 16 amino acids. The V and J ends lost 2 bases and 5 bases, in that order; junction bases with no gene match: 11. Germline loops: CDR1 MNHEY, CDR2 SVGAGI. The CDR3 protein is CASSYGDSRTRETQYF. DNA for the CDR3: TGTGCCAGCAGTTACGGGGACAGTCGGACGCGGGAGACCCAGTACTTC.

This clonotype appeared many times. The chain combines TRBV2 with TRBJ2-1, with D hard to call. The length of the CDR3 is 16 residues. Trimming cost V 4 bases and J 2 bases, with 15 bases left between them. Germline values: CDR1 SNHLY, CDR2 FYNNEI. The CDR3 region is CASSGVVTLPYNEQFF. In DNA form, the CDR3 reads TGTGCCAGCAGTGGGGTGGTGACACTGCCCTACAATGAGCAGTTCTTC.

In this sample, this clonotype turned up a few times. V is TRBV7-8 and J is TRBJ2-1; 8 bases fit TRBD2. Germline V gene sequence: CDR1 SGHVS, CDR2 FQNEAQ. J lost 12 bases, V lost 2 bases, and 9 bases had no gene match. The CDR3 spans 14 residues. CDR3 in DNA: TGTGCCAGCAGCTTAAGGCGGGGGGACACCGGGCAGTTCTTC. Amino acids: CASSLRRGDTGQFF.

This clonotype was counted a few times. The rearrangement links TRBV5-1 to TRBJ2-5; 7 positions agree with TRBD1. The CDR3 covers 16 residues. Germline V gene lookup returns CDR1 SGHRS and CDR2 YFSETQ. Trimming took 3 bases from V and 2 from J; bases not matched to a gene: 10. The CDR3: CASSSLYPGQQETQYF. CDR3 bases: TGCGCCAGCAGCTCTCTTTACCCGGGACAGCAAGAGACCCAGTACTTC.

This clonotype was observed a handful of times. The chain combines TRBV6-2 or TRBV6-3 with TRBJ2-2; 7 bases line up with TRBD2. CDR1 is MNHEY and CDR2 is SVGEGT in the germline V gene. J was trimmed by 5 bases and V by 6 bases; bases with no gene match: 9. The CDR3 is 15 amino acids. The CDR3 DNA sequence: TGTGCCAGCAGATACGCGGGAGTGGGAACCGGGGAGCTGTTTTTT. Its translation is CASRYAGVGTGELFF.

This sequence joins TRBV5-5 and TRBJ2-1; D not certain. The CDR3 contains 16 residues. V was trimmed by 0 bases and J by 1 base, leaving 11 bases between them. The germline V gene has CDR1 SGHKS and CDR2 YYEKEE (reference sequence). CDR3 loop: CASSLGVAVSYNEQFF. The CDR3, as DNA: TGTGCCAGCAGCTTGGGGGTGGCGGTTTCCTACAATGAGCAGTTCTTC.

Only a few counts were recorded for this clonotype. V is TRBV6-1 and J is TRBJ2-7; no definite D call. CDR1 is MNHNS and CDR2 is SASEGT in the germline V gene. V was shortened by 6 bases and J by 6 bases, with 12 bases between the two germline ends. The CDR3 consists of 12 residues. CDR3 sequence: CASRERVIEQYF. Written as DNA, the CDR3 is TGTGCCAGCAGGGAAAGGGTTATCGAGCAGTACTTC.

This clonotype was seen more than once but under ten times. The gene calls are TRBV5-8 and TRBJ1-5, with 8 positions matching TRBD1. Germline values: CDR1 SGHTS, CDR2 YDEGEE. The CDR3 loop spans 15 amino acids. Losses at the gene ends were 4 bases for V and 3 bases for J; bases not matched to a gene: 6. The CDR3 loop is CASSKWTGPNQPQHF. For the CDR3, the DNA is TGTGCCAGCAGCAAATGGACAGGGCCCAATCAGCCCCAGCATTTT.

The chain has TRBV28 and TRBJ2-1; D gene ambiguous. Deletions cut 3 bases from V and 5 bases from J, with 8 bases between. Germline lookup yields CDR1 MDHEN and CDR2 SYDVKM. This CDR3 is 13 amino acids long. The CDR3, as DNA: TGTGCCAGCAGTTTGAATCGGAACAATGAGCAGTTCTTC. Residues: CASSLNRNNEQFF.

The gene calls are TRBV6-1 and TRBJ2-7; TRBD1 agrees at 8 bases. V trimming: 5 bases; J trimming: 0 bases; junction bases outside the gene matches: 6. The CDR3 covers 15 residues. The germline gives CDR1 MNHNS, CDR2 SASEGT. The CDR3 region is CASSRGQVPSYEQYF. CDR3 DNA: TGTGCCAGCAGTAGGGGACAGGTCCCCTCCTACGAGCAGTACTTC.

This clonotype was detected many times. The chain combines TRBV7-9 with TRBJ2-7; possible D gene TRBD1, 6 bases. Between the trimmed V and J ends, which lost 5 bases and 4 bases, there was a span of 12 bases. This CDR3 comprises 13 residues. CDR1 is SEHNR and CDR2 is FQNEAQ in the germline V gene (reference sequence). CDR3 sequence (DNA): TGTGCCAGCAGCGCAACAGGGAGATACGAGCAGTACTTC. Protein sequence: CASSATGRYEQYF.

In its sample, this clonotype was seen many times. The CDR3 DNA follows: TGTGGCTCCAGTTTGACCGGGGAGCTGTTTTTT. It yields the protein CGSSLTGELFF. The chain combines TRBV12-3 or TRBV12-4 with TRBJ2-2; no firm D call. CDR3 length: 11 residues.

The chain couples TRBV18 to TRBJ1-4, with 10 bases lining up with TRBD1. After removal of 5 bases from V and 7 bases from J, the junction contained 4 bases not matched to a gene. CDR1 and CDR2 from the germline V gene are KGHSH and LQKENI. This CDR3 comprises 14 residues. CDR3 amino acids: CASSDGTGAEKLFF. CDR3 DNA sequence: TGTGCCAGCTCAGATGGGACAGGGGCTGAAAAACTGTTTTTT.

This clonotype was found a few times. The V gene is TRBV19, the J gene TRBJ2-1, with 13 positions matching TRBD2. J lost 8 bases, V lost 5 bases, and 3 bases had no gene match. The CDR3 totals 14 residues. Germline assignment: CDR1 LNHDA and CDR2 SQIVND (reference sequence). Here the CDR3 DNA reads TGTGCCAGTAGTTGGACTAGCGGGAGCTATGAGCAGTTCTTC. Its translation is CASSWTSGSYEQFF.

Ten or more counts support this clonotype. The chain couples TRBV2 to TRBJ2-7; D ambiguous. There are 12 residues in the CDR3. Looked up from germline, CDR1 is SNHLY and CDR2 is FYNNEI. Trimming pared 8 bases from V and 3 bases from J, leaving 11 bases between. The CDR3 loop is CASQPRLYEQYF. The CDR3, as DNA: TGTGCCAGCCAGCCCAGGCTCTACGAGCAGTACTTC.

The table lists this clonotype with many counts. The gene calls are TRBV7-8 and TRBJ1-1; 9 bases line up with TRBD1. V shed 5 bases, J shed 1 base, and the junction held 11 bases outside the gene matches. CDR1 SGHVS and CDR2 FQNEAQ come from the germline V gene. The CDR3 consists of 17 residues. CDR3 in DNA: TGTGCCAGCAGCAAGGCCGGGACAGGGATGACGAACACTGAAGCTTTCTTT. Amino acids: CASSKAGTGMTNTEAFF. Using reference TRBV7-8 and TRBJ1-1 for the parts outside the CDR3, the full variable domain is GAGVSQSPRYKVAKRGQDVALRCDPISGHVSLFWYQQALGQGPEFLTYFQNEAQLDKSGLPSDRFFAERPEGSVSTLKIQRTQQEDSAVYLCASSKAGTGMTNTEAFFGQGTRLTVV.

This clonotype showed up many times. V gene TRBV20-1 combines with J gene TRBJ2-7; D remains ambiguous. Looked up from germline, CDR1 is DFQATT and CDR2 is SNEGSKA (reference sequence). Trimming took off 6 bases at V and 3 bases at J, with 12 bases between the two ends. The CDR3 consists of 12 residues. DNA of the CDR3: TGCAGTGCCCCTGTCCGGCACTACGAGCAGTACTTC. This encodes CSAPVRHYEQYF.

The chain has TRBV20-1 and TRBJ1-2, with D possibly being TRBD1 (5 bases). There are 14 residues in the CDR3. Germline CDR1 is DFQATT and CDR2 is SNEGSKA (reference sequence). Trimming took 5 bases from V and 7 from J, leaving 20 bases between them. The CDR3 spells CSAPVSGGVGGYTF. In DNA, the CDR3 is TGCAGTGCTCCCGTCTCGGGGGGGGTAGGTGGCTACACCTTC.